This TCR beta chain was observed in a study of blood T cell repertoires in COVID-19. Study overall: From T cells, B-cell-depleted T cells, or PBMCs came the material, which was cDNA or gDNA.

The CDR3 has 17 amino acids. Germline V lookup: CDR1 SGHRS, CDR2 YFSETQ. Trimming at V came to 4 bases and at J to 0 bases, leaving 11 bases not matched to a gene. Method: immunoSEQ multiplex PCR; TCRdb's copy keeps in-frame clones and lacks some. The sample has a few hundred thousand clones; roughly 85% are singletons. This receptor was obtained from a woman between 18 and 29 years old with acute or convalescent COVID-19. The sequencing sample was made of peripheral blood. J is TRBJ1-1 and V is TRBV5-1; 8 bases are a match to TRBD1. CDR3 sequence reads: CASSPEYRTGLNTEAFF. In DNA form, the CDR3 reads TGCGCCAGCAGCCCCGAATACCGGACAGGGCTGAACACTGAAGCTTTCTTT.